The clone carrying this T cell receptor (beta chain) was detected only once. The sample originates from a study of cytomegalovirus exposure and HLA in healthy donors. Researchers ran the PCR with 60 Vbeta and 13 Jbeta primers. The table came from immunoSEQ multiplex PCR; TCRdb's copy has only in-frame clones and leaves some out. The sample includes 160,000 or so clones, 65% to 90% seen only once; the top ten take around 6%. This TCR came from a man aged 50-60 years in good health and CMV-seropositive. The specimen sequenced was PBMCs.

CDR3 region: CASSWPGHASYGYTF. CDR3 DNA sequence: TGTGCCAGCAGCTGGCCGGGACACGCTAGCTATGGCTACACCTTC. V and J are TRBV7-2 and TRBJ1-2, with D perhaps matching TRBD1 (6 bases). The length of the CDR3 is 15 residues. The V end lost 4 bases, the J end lost 4 bases, and 16 bases lay between the germline ends. Germline lookup yields CDR1 SGHTA and CDR2 FQGNSA.